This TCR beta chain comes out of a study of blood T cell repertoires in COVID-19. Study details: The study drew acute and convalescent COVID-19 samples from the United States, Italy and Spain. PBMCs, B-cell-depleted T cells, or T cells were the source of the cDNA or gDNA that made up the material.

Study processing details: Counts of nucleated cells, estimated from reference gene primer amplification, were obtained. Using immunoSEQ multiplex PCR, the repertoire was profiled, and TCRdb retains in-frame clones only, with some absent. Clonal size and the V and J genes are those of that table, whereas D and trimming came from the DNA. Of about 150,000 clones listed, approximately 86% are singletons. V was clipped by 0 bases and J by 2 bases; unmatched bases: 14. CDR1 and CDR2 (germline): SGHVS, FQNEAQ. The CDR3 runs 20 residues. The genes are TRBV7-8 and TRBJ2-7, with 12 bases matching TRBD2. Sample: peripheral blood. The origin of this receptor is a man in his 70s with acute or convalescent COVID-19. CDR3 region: CASSLAATSGRPAITYEQYF. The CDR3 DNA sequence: TGTGCCAGCAGCTTAGCCGCGACTAGCGGGAGACCCGCAATTACCTACGAGCAGTACTTC.